This T cell receptor (beta chain) was captured in a study of T-cell memory formation after mild COVID-19. Findings and limits, study-wide: Clones which contracted sat mainly in CM and EM if CD4+, and in EMRA if CD8+. Later expanders leaned CD4+, whereas clones that contracted between day 15 and 85 were balanced CD4/CD8.

The J segment lost 5 bases and the V segment lost 2 bases, leaving 5 bases of the junction unmatched. Germline CDR1 SGHTA, CDR2 FQGTGA. The CDR3 is 15 residues long. In its sample, this clonotype was seen many times. Its antigen remains unknown. The 5'RACE method, run with constant-segment primers, produced TCR alpha and TCR beta cDNA libraries (carrying sample barcodes and UMIs). TCRdb called the 5' RACE reads again in MiXCR, with one record for every CDR3 protein. The sample lists approximately 300,000 distinct CDR3 sequences; about 16% were seen once. The receptor comes from a man aged 18 to 30 who had mild COVID-19 (a few samples of this study predate the infection). Cell type and time point are not known. The V and J genes are TRBV7-3 and TRBJ2-1; 8 bases align to TRBD2. The sample taken for sequencing was PBMCs or a T cell subset sorted from them (not recorded which). The CDR3 region is CASSLEGGGNNEQFF. The CDR3 DNA reads TGTGCCAGCAGCTTAGAGGGCGGGGGGAACAATGAGCAGTTCTTC.